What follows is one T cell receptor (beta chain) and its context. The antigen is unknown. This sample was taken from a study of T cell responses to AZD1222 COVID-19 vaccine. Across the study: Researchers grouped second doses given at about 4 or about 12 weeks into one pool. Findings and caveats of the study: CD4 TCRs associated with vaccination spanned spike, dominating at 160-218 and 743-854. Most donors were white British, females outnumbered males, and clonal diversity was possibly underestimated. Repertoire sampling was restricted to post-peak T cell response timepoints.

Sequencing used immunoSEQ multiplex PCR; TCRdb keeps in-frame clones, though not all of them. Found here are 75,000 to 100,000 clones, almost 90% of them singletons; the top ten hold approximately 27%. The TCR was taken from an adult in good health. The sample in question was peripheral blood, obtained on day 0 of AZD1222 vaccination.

CDR3 loop: CASSQTGTGFSEAFF. The CDR3 nucleotides read TGTGCCAGCAGCCAAACGGGGACAGGGTTCTCTGAAGCTTTCTTT. This chain uses TRBV28 with TRBJ1-1, with 9 bases fitting TRBD1. This CDR3 comprises 15 residues. The germline gives CDR1 MDHEN, CDR2 SYDVKM. V was pared by 6 bases and J by 6 bases, with 11 bases of the junction left unmatched.